This is a list of T cell receptor beta chains from one sample in a study of cytomegalovirus exposure and HLA in healthy donors. Profiled with immunoSEQ multiplex PCR; TCRdb holds only in-frame clones, not every one. This sample has more than 95,000 clones; around 74% occur once, and the top ten carry roughly 1.6%. The source material was PBMCs. These receptors were obtained from a woman younger than 35 in good health and CMV-seronegative. Each CDR3 is given with its conserved first and last residue. D genes are given only for firm matches. The size entry is marked missing in some rows and otherwise reads once, few, many or a size class.

v_gene,d_gene,j_gene,abundance,CDR3nt,CDR3aa
TRBV5-1,NA,TRBJ2-5,NA,TGCGCCAGCAGCTTGGCCGGGACACCGTACCAAGAGACCCAGTACTTC,CASSLAGTPYQETQYF
TRBV2,TRBD1,TRBJ1-5,NA,TGTGCCAGCAACAACAGGGGCCTCAATCAGCCCCAGCATTTT,CASNNRGLNQPQHF
TRBV5-1,NA,TRBJ1-1,few,TGCGCCAGCAGCTTGGGGCCCCTTAAAAGTCCTGAAGCTTTCTTT,CASSLGPLKSPEAFF
TRBV6-4,TRBD2,TRBJ2-1,NA,TGTGCCAGCAGTGACTCGCGGGGGGGCTACAATGAGCAGTTCTTC,CASSDSRGGYNEQFF
TRBV9,TRBD1,TRBJ2-2,NA,TGTGCCAGCAGCGCCTTAGGGACAGTGGCGGACGGACTCACCGGGGAGCTGTTTTTT,CASSALGTVADGLTGELFF
TRBV5-6,TRBD1,TRBJ1-3,NA,TGTGCCAGCAGCTGGGACAGAGGATCCGGAAACACCATATATTTT,CASSWDRGSGNTIYF
TRBV5-6,TRBD1,TRBJ1-1,few,TGTGCCAGCAGCCAGGGACAGCTCAACACTGAAGCTTTCTTT,CASSQGQLNTEAFF
TRBV6-5,NA,TRBJ1-2,few,TGTGCCAGCAGTCCAGGGAATGGCTACACCTTC,CASSPGNGYTF
TRBV6-5,TRBD1,TRBJ2-1,NA,TGTGCCAGCAGACAAACAGGGGGCTTAGAGCAGTTCTTC,CASRQTGGLEQFF
TRBV6-1,TRBD1,TRBJ1-2,NA,TGTGCCAGCAACAGGGGATATGGCTACACCTTC,CASNRGYGYTF
TRBV4-1,TRBD1,TRBJ1-2,NA,TGCGCCAGCAGCCAAGATCACCAGGGGGCTGTTGGCTACACCTTC,CASSQDHQGAVGYTF
TRBV13,TRBD1,TRBJ1-2,once,TGTGCCAGCAGCTCCCGGGACAGGGGTCTCAACTATGGCTACACCTTC,CASSSRDRGLNYGYTF
TRBV19,NA,TRBJ2-7,NA,TGTGCCAGTAGTATTGTGGGGCAGGGCTCCTACGAGCAGTACTTC,CASSIVGQGSYEQYF
TRBV6-5,NA,TRBJ2-5,few,TGTGCCACCAACCGGGACGGGGGTTCTCGGGAGACCCAGTACTTC,CATNRDGGSRETQYF
TRBV7-9,NA,TRBJ1-1,NA,TGTGCCAGCAGCGTGACAGTGAACACTGAAGCTTTCTTT,CASSVTVNTEAFF
TRBV6-5,NA,TRBJ1-6,NA,TGTGCCAGCACCTCGCCAGGGGTAAATTCACCCCTCCACTTT,CASTSPGVNSPLHF
TRBV7-2,NA,TRBJ2-1,NA,TGTGCCAGCAGCTTAAGCGCGGTCACCTACAATGAGCAGTTCTTC,CASSLSAVTYNEQFF
TRBV7-7,NA,TRBJ1-4,NA,TGTTCAAAACCCTCAGGTGAAAAACTGTTTTTT,CSKPSGEKLFF
TRBV28,NA,TRBJ1-6,NA,TGTGCCAGCAGACCCCGAAGTAGCTCCTATAATTCACCCCTCCACTTT,CASRPRSSSYNSPLHF
TRBV27,TRBD1,TRBJ1-2,once,TGTGCTTCGAAAACGTACCCACAGGGGGACAACTATGGCTACACCTTC,CASKTYPQGDNYGYTF
TRBV6-5,NA,TRBJ1-1,NA,TGTGCCAGCAGTTACTCGGGGGCAGGTGAAACTGAAGCTTTCTTT,CASSYSGAGETEAFF
TRBV4-1,TRBD1,TRBJ1-4,NA,TGCGCCAGCAGCCAGGGACAGGGGGAAGAAAAACTGTTTTTT,CASSQGQGEEKLFF
TRBV5-4,TRBD1,TRBJ1-1,few,TGTGCCAGCAGCATCGGACAGGAGGGACTTAGGGAAGCTTTCTTT,CASSIGQEGLREAFF
TRBV5-1,NA,TRBJ2-7,NA,TGCGCCAGCAGCTTGGGGAGACTAGATTTACGCTACGAGCAGTACTTC,CASSLGRLDLRYEQYF
TRBV7-3,TRBD2,TRBJ2-1,few,TGTGCCAGCAGCCCCCCCGGACTAGCGGCCCTCGCAGATGAGCAGTTCTTC,CASSPPGLAALADEQFF
TRBV29-1,TRBD1,TRBJ2-7,NA,TGCAGCGTTGAGATTGGCACAGGGGGCGGATATTCCGAGCAGTACTTC,CSVEIGTGGGYSEQYF